This TCR beta chain stems from a study of regulatory T cells in long-lasting Graves disease. Per the germline V gene, CDR1 is DFQATT and CDR2 is SNEGSKA (reference sequence). The CDR3 covers 10 residues. The V and J ends lost 6 bases and 7 bases, in that order; junction bases with no gene match: 3. The time point is: newly diagnosed GD, antithyroid drugs for less than 3 months. TCR sequences were obtained from RNA taken from PBMCs. Relying on iRepertoire HTBI primers and Arm-PCR of CDR3 regions, the team built TCR beta libraries. How the authors handled the data: Sequenced samples collectively carried roughly 60 TRBV and 14 TRBJ segments. Via MiXCR, TCRdb re-called the multiplex PCR reads, giving one row per CDR3 protein. Here the V and J calls rest on TCRdb's processing, not on the authors' analysis. The sample has a few hundred thousand distinct CDR3 sequences, approximately 15% seen once; the top ten hold 8.5% to 10%.

These data also featured in a second study, about T cells in Graves' hyperthyroidism and ophthalmopathy. This second study notes: The HTBI primer set drove a first-round RT-PCR of the TCR CDR3. Most expanded thyroid clonotypes above 0.001 also appeared in blood.

The rearrangement uses TRBV20-1 and TRBJ2-7; 7 nucleotides match TRBD2. The receptor comes from a man aged 25-45 years with Graves disease. The material was peripheral blood mononuclear cells (PBMCs), obtained at new diagnosis, from a patient treated with antithyroid drugs. The chain's CDR3 is CSADGGEQYF. The CDR3 nucleotides are TGCAGTGCGGACGGGGGGGAGCAGTACTTC.